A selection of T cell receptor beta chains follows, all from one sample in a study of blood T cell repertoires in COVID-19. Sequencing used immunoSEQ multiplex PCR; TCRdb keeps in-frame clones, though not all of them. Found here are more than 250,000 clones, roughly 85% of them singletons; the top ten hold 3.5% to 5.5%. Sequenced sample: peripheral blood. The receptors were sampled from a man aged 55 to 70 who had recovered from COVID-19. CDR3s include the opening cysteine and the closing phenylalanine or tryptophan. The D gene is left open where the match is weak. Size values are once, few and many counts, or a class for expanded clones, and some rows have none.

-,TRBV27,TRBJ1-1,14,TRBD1,CASSSRGLGTEAFF,TGTGCCAGCAGTTCCAGGGGGCTAGGGACTGAAGCTTTCTTT
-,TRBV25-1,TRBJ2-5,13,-,CASSDLDEETQYF,TGTGCCAGCAGTGATCTAGACGAAGAGACCCAGTACTTC
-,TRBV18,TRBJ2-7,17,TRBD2,CASSPLAGGPGSYEQYF,TGTGCCAGCTCACCACTAGCGGGAGGGCCGGGTTCCTACGAGCAGTACTTC
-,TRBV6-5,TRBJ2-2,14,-,CASKEGGNTGELFF,TGTGCCAGCAAAGAAGGGGGAAACACCGGGGAGCTGTTTTTT
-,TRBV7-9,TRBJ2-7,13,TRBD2,CASTLGLAGEQYF,TGTGCCAGCACCCTAGGACTAGCGGGAGAGCAGTACTTC
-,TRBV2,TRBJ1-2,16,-,CASSEALLGQAFGYTF,TGTGCCAGCAGTGAAGCGCTTCTAGGACAAGCTTTTGGCTACACCTTC
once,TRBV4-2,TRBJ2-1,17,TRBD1,CASSQDNNRGLYNEQFF,TGTGCCAGCAGCCAAGATAACAACAGGGGGCTTTACAATGAGCAGTTCTTC
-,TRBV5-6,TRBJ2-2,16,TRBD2,CASSPLAGDSAGELFF,TGTGCCAGCAGCCCACTAGCGGGAGATTCGGCCGGGGAGCTGTTTTTT
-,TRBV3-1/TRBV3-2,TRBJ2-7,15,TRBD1,CASSTGTGFINEQYF,TGTGCCAGCAGCACAGGGACAGGGTTTATCAACGAGCAGTACTTC
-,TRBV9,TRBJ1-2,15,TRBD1,CASTPLQGSNYGYTF,TGTGCCAGCACCCCACTACAGGGGTCTAACTATGGCTACACCTTC
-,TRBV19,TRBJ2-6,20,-,CASSRRGLNLYDSGANVLTF,TGTGCCAGTAGTAGAAGGGGACTGAACCTCTACGACTCTGGGGCCAACGTCCTGACTTTC
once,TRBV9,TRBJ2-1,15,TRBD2,CASSSWTSGANEQFF,TGTGCCAGCAGCTCTTGGACTAGCGGGGCCAATGAGCAGTTCTTC
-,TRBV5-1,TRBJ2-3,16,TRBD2,CASSLASGGSTDTQYF,TGCGCCAGCAGCTTGGCCAGCGGGGGGAGCACAGATACGCAGTATTTT
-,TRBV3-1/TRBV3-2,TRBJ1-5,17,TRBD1,CASSQDLPGQLNQPQHF,TGTGCCAGCAGCCAAGACCTTCCGGGACAGCTGAATCAGCCCCAGCATTTT
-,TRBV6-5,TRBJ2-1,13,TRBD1,CASKRDSVGEQFF,TGTGCCAGCAAGAGGGACAGCGTTGGTGAGCAGTTCTTC
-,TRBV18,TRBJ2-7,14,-,CASSPTQNSYEQYF,TGTGCCAGCTCACCAACTCAAAACTCCTACGAGCAGTACTTC
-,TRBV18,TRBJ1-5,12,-,CASSPTGQPQHF,TGTGCCAGCTCACCTACCGGTCAGCCCCAGCATTTT
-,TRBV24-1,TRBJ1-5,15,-,CATSDSRTGNQPQHF,TGTGCCACCAGTGATAGCCGGACAGGCAATCAGCCCCAGCATTTT
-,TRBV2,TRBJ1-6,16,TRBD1,CASSSTGALRGSPLHF,TGTGCCAGCAGTTCGACAGGGGCTCTAAGGGGCTCACCCCTCCACTTT
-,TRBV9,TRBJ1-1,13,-,CASSVGGHTEAFF,TGTGCCAGCAGCGTAGGGGGGCACACTGAAGCTTTCTTT
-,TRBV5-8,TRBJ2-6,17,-,CASSFSTGSSGANVLTF,TGTGCCAGCAGCTTCTCGACAGGTAGTTCTGGGGCCAACGTCCTGACTTTC
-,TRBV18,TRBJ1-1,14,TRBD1,CASSPGQGNREAFF,TGTGCCAGCTCCCCCGGACAGGGGAATCGAGAAGCTTTCTTT
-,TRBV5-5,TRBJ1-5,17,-,CASSSTGTLIGNQPQHF,TGTGCCAGCAGCTCGACCGGGACATTGATAGGCAATCAGCCCCAGCATTTT
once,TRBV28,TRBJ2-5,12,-,CASSFTALAQYF,TGTGCCAGCAGTTTTACAGCACTTGCCCAGTACTTC
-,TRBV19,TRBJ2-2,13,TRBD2,CATREGYTGELFF,TGTGCCACTCGGGAGGGATACACCGGGGAGCTGTTTTTT
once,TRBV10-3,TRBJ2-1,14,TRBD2,CAIRSGLAGVEQFF,TGTGCCATCAGATCAGGACTAGCGGGAGTTGAGCAGTTCTTC
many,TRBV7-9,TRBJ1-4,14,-,CASSPTEMREKLFF,TGTGCCAGCAGCCCGACAGAGATGCGCGAAAAACTGTTTTTT
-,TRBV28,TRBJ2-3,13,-,CASVLGGTDTQYF,TGTGCCAGCGTTTTAGGGGGCACAGATACGCAGTATTTT
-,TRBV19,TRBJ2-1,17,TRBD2,CASSIGTSGGTLGSQFF,TGTGCCAGTAGTATTGGGACTAGCGGGGGGACCTTGGGGTCGCAGTTCTTC
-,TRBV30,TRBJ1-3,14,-,CACRVGGPGNTIYF,TGTGCCTGCCGTGTGGGGGGGCCTGGAAACACCATATATTTT
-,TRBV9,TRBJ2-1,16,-,CASSVFPDFTYNEQFF,TGTGCCAGCAGCGTATTCCCCGACTTCACCTACAATGAGCAGTTCTTC
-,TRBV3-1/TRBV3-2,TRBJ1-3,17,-,CASSQGLSGPSGNTIYF,TGTGCCAGCAGCCAAGGACTGTCCGGCCCCTCTGGAAACACCATATATTTT
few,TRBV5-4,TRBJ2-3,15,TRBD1,CASSRDRGRTDTQYF,TGTGCCAGCAGCCGTGACAGGGGGCGAACAGATACGCAGTATTTT
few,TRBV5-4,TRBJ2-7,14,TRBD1,CASSSYRGSYEQYF,TGTGCCAGCAGCTCTTACAGGGGCTCCTACGAGCAGTACTTC
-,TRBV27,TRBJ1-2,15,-,CASSNPRTGYYGYTF,TGTGCCAGCAGTAACCCTCGGACGGGATACTATGGCTACACCTTC
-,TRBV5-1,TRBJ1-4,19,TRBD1,CASSLVRGTSDTINEKLFF,TGCGCCAGCAGCTTGGTCAGGGGGACTTCGGACACAATAAATGAAAAACTGTTTTTT
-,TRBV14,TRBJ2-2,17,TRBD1,CASSHRPGQINTGELFF,TGTGCCAGCAGCCATCGACCGGGACAGATAAACACCGGGGAGCTGTTTTTT
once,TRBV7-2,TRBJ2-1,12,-,CASSRLVSEQFF,TGTGCCAGCTCCCGACTAGTGAGTGAGCAGTTCTTC
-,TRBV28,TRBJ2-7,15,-,CASSTGGAGPYEQYF,TGTGCCAGCAGTACAGGCGGGGCGGGGCCCTACGAGCAGTACTTC
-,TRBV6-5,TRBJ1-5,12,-,CASRQGSQPQHF,TGTGCCAGCAGGCAGGGCAGTCAGCCCCAGCATTTT
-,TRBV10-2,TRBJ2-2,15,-,CASTRGGVNTGELFF,TGCGCCAGCACTCGCGGAGGGGTGAACACCGGGGAGCTGTTTTTT
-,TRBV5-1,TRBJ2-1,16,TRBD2,CASSNQLAGANNEQFF,TGCGCCAGCAGCAACCAGCTAGCGGGAGCCAACAATGAGCAGTTCTTC
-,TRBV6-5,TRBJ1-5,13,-,CASSSAGNQPQHF,TGTGCCAGCAGTTCGGCAGGAAATCAGCCCCAGCATTTT
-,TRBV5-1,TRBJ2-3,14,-,CASSWGWGPDTQYF,TGCGCCAGCAGCTGGGGATGGGGGCCGGATACGCAGTATTTT
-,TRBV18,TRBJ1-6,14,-,CASSPDSHNSPLHF,TGTGCCAGCTCACCAGACAGCCATAATTCACCCCTCCACTTT
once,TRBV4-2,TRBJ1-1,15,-,CASSQDRGNFAEAFF,TGTGCCAGCAGCCAAGATCGGGGGAATTTCGCTGAAGCTTTCTTT
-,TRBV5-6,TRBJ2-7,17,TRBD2,CASTRGRLAGLTYEQYF,TGTGCCAGCACCCGGGGAAGACTAGCGGGGCTAACCTACGAGCAGTACTTC
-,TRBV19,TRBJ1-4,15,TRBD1,CASSRTGATNEKLFF,TGTGCCAGTAGTAGGACAGGTGCAACTAATGAAAAACTGTTTTTT
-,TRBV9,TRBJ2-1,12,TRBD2,CASSAERGGQFF,TGTGCCAGCAGCGCCGAGCGGGGAGGGCAGTTCTTC
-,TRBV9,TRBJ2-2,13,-,CASAALNTGELFF,TGTGCCAGCGCGGCTCTTAACACCGGGGAGCTGTTTTTT
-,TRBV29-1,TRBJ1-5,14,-,CSVEVGDRNQPQHF,TGCAGCGTTGAAGTTGGAGACAGAAATCAGCCCCAGCATTTT
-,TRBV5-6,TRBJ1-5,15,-,CASSLYQGTPQPQHF,TGTGCCAGCAGCTTGTATCAGGGGACGCCTCAGCCCCAGCATTTT
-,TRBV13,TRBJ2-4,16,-,CASSGTGFAAKNIQYF,TGTGCCAGCAGCGGTACAGGATTTGCAGCTAAAAACATTCAGTACTTC
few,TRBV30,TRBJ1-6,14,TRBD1,CAWSEGQYNSPLHF,TGTGCCTGGAGTGAGGGACAGTATAATTCACCCCTCCACTTT
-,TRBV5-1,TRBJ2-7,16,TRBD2,CASSLASNPSGYEQYF,TGCGCCAGCAGCTTGGCGTCTAATCCTAGCGGCTACGAGCAGTACTTC